This T cell receptor beta chain is from a study of shared clonotypes between healthy human individuals. Tens of thousands of T cell genomes, or 300 to 350 ng DNA, went into unsorted PBMC replicate PCRs. Researchers sequenced unsorted PBMC DNA using ten immunoSEQ deep assay plates. Assay used: immunoSEQ multiplex PCR; TCRdb lists only in-frame clones, some missing. Of 400,000 to 600,000 clones in the sample, approximately 79% were seen once. Donors were healthy HIV-negative adults without recent acute infections or vaccinations. V dropped 1 base and J dropped 6 bases, with 15 bases sitting between them. Per germline, CDR1 GTSNPN and CDR2 SVGIG (reference sequence). The CDR3 extends over 15 amino acids.

Specimen: PBMCs. The sequence was collected from a woman aged 40 to 50 in good health. Some clones in this sample may be carry-over from other donors' samples. The V and J genes are TRBV30 and TRBJ2-2, with D perhaps TRBD1 (6 bases). CDR3 sequence (DNA): TGTGCCTGGAGTGGCGGCAGGGGATGGGCCGGGGAGCTGTTTTTT. Protein: CAWSGGRGWAGELFF.